The rows below give T cell receptor beta chains drawn from one sample of a study. TCRdb redid the calling of the 5' RACE reads with MiXCR, one entry per CDR3 protein. The repertoire holds around 29,000 distinct CDR3 sequences, with approximately 27% as singletons. Input material: naive CD4+ T cells sorted from a lymph node. These receptor sequences come from a female donor with breast cancer. The CDR3 runs from the conserved cysteine through the conserved F or W. A D gene is named only where the DNA matches it firmly. For some rows the clone size is stated as once, few or many, or as a class when expanded; others skip it.

>-|TRBV11-2|TRBD1|TRBJ2-3
TGTGCCAGCAGCTTAGGAGGGGGCGAGGGCACAGATACGCAGTATTTT
CASSLGGGEGTDTQYF
>-|TRBV12-3/TRBV12-4|-|TRBJ2-3
TGTGCCAGCAGTTTACCCCCCAACACAGATACGCAGTATTTT
CASSLPPNTDTQYF
>few|TRBV27|-|TRBJ2-3
TGTGCCAGCAGTTTACGGTCCTCGACAGGAGTGGATACGCAGTATTTT
CASSLRSSTGVDTQYF
>-|TRBV6-4|-|TRBJ2-1
TGTGCCAGCAGTGTGAATAGTCCACCCGCTGAGCAGTTCTTC
CASSVNSPPAEQFF
>-|TRBV28|-|TRBJ1-4
TGTGCCAGCAGTTTATGGGGCAGTAATGAAAAACTGTTTTTT
CASSLWGSNEKLFF
>few|TRBV29-1|TRBD2|TRBJ2-5
TGCAGCGTTGAGCTAGCGGGAGAGACCCAGTACTTC
CSVELAGETQYF
>-|TRBV21-1|-|TRBJ2-5
TGTGCCAGCAGCGGGACCCCGGGACTTATGAAAGAGACCCAGTACTTC
CASSGTPGLMKETQYF
>-|TRBV18|-|TRBJ1-3
TGTGCCAGCTCACCCCTTGGACACAAAAGGTCTGGAAACACCATATATTTT
CASSPLGHKRSGNTIYF
>few|TRBV12-3/TRBV12-4|-|TRBJ2-5
TGTGCCAGCAGTTCCAGGGATGGGGGAAAGGAGACCCAGTACTTC
CASSSRDGGKETQYF
>-|TRBV27|-|TRBJ2-7
TGTGCCAGCAGTTTGCCTCAGGGTAACGAGCAGTACTTC
CASSLPQGNEQYF
>few|TRBV27|-|TRBJ2-5
TGTGCCAGCAGTTTTATCGGGACACAAGAGACCCAGTACTTC
CASSFIGTQETQYF
>few|TRBV20-1|-|TRBJ1-5
TGCAGTGCTTACCCCCTCCCTCAGGGAACCTATCAGCCCCAGCATTTT
CSAYPLPQGTYQPQHF
>many|TRBV20-1|-|TRBJ2-7
TGCAGTGCTAGAGATTCAGGGCCGGGTGAGCAGTACTTC
CSARDSGPGEQYF